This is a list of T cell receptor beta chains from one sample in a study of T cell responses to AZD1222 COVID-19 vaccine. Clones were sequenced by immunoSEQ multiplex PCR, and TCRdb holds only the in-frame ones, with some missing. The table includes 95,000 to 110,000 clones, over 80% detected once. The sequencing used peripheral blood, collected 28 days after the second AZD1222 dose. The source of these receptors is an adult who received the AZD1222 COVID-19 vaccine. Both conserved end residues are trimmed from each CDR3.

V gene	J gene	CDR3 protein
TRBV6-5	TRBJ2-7	ASSFRLASGLGEQY
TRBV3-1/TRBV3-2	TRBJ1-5	ASSQDHRGNQPQH
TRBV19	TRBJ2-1	ASRYLGTDNEQF
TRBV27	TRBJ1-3	ASSTMPPDRGNTIY
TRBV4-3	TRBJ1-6	ASSQASTGGVGSPLH
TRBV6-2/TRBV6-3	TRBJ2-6	ASSYEGTGANVLT
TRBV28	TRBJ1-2	ASSYLLVGNYGYT
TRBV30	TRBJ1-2	AWSHGGLYGYT
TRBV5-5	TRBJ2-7	ASSSTGDYEQY
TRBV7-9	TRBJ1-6	ASSLGTELNSPLH
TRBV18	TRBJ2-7	ASSSRTRVYEQY
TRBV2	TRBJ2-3	ATLSDRAGGIFGADTQY
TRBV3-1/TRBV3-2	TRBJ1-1	ASSPDSGLGAF
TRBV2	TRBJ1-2	ASSEGGQGYGYT
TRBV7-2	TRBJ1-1	ASSTRGLSTEAF
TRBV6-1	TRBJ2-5	ASSDLGLEETQY
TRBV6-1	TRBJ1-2	ASSEAGDWGYT
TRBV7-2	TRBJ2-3	ASSLFLAGVDTQY
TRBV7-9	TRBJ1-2	ASSLAGAGLDYGYT
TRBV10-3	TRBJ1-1	AISDTLLGTEAF
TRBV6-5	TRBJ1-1	ASTLQEVNTEAF
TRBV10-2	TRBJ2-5	ASGGWRNIQETQY
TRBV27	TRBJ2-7	ASSFSGASYEQY
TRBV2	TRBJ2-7	ASSLFAGGDEQY
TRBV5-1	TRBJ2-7	ASSSHGAKYEQY
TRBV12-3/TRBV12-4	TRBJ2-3	ASSLVGTDTQY
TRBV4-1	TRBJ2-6	ASSQDKGVSGANVLT
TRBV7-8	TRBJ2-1	ASSLALGTGLNEQF
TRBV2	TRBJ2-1	ASSQIGQGRNEQF
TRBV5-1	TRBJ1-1	ASSGDSEAF
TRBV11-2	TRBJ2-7	ASSLDRFGYEQY
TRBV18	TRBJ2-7	ASSPTPTVAEQY
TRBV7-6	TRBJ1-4	ASSPPTTTNEKLF
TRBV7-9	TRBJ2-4	ASSSSSGDTPKNIQY
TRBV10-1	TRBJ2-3	ASSESLAGGPTDTQY
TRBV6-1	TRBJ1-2	ASSEGVSENYGYT
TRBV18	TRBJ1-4	ASSPRTGPYEKLF
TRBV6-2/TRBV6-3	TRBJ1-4	ASSSGQTPEKLF
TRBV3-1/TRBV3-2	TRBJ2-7	ASSHGARGYEQY
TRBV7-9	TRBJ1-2	ASSWGQGSGGYT
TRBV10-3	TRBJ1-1	AISEPGQGLEAF
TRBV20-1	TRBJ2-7	SSQRDYEQY